This record looks at one T cell receptor beta chain sequence and its context. Its antigen is still unknown. The data were taken from a study of T cell responses to AZD1222 COVID-19 vaccine. Findings and caveats of the study: Donor demographics were predominantly white British with a female majority; clonal diversity may be underestimated. CD4 TCRs associated with vaccination spanned spike, dominating at 160-218 and 743-854.

Sequencing used immunoSEQ multiplex PCR; TCRdb keeps in-frame clones, though not all of them. Of over 120,000 clones in the sample, nearly 95% were seen once. CDR1 and CDR2 from the germline V gene are SGHVS and FQNEAQ. V lost 2 bases and J lost 5, with 18 bases in between. There are 16 residues in the CDR3. The starting material was peripheral blood, obtained on day 0 of AZD1222 vaccination. V and J are TRBV7-8 and TRBJ2-5; maybe TRBD2 (5 bases). The TCR was taken from an adult in good health. The CDR3 nucleotides read TGTGCCAGCAGCTTATTGTCGCGGGTGGTTCTGGAGACCCAGTACTTC. Protein product: CASSLLSRVVLETQYF.